This T cell receptor (beta chain) was found in a study of blood T cell repertoires in COVID-19. Followed over time, Seattle patients had been enrolled while infection was active. The germline V gene has CDR1 SGHNT and CDR2 YYREEE (reference sequence). CDR3 size: 18 residues. V shed 4 bases, J shed 0 bases, and the junction held 11 bases outside the gene matches. Profiling relied on immunoSEQ multiplex PCR, and the TCRdb table lists in-frame clones only, not all of them. The repertoire consists of 330,000 or so clones, with about nine tenths occurring once and the leading ten covering roughly 8.9%. Material for sequencing was peripheral blood. This clonotype was sampled from a man aged 30 to 39 with COVID-19, enrolled during active disease. The chain combines TRBV5-4 with TRBJ2-2; 8 positions match TRBD2. Here the CDR3 DNA reads TGTGCCAGCAGCCCCGCAACGGGGGGGGGCGCGAACACCGGGGAGCTGTTTTTT. Amino acids: CASSPATGGGANTGELFF.